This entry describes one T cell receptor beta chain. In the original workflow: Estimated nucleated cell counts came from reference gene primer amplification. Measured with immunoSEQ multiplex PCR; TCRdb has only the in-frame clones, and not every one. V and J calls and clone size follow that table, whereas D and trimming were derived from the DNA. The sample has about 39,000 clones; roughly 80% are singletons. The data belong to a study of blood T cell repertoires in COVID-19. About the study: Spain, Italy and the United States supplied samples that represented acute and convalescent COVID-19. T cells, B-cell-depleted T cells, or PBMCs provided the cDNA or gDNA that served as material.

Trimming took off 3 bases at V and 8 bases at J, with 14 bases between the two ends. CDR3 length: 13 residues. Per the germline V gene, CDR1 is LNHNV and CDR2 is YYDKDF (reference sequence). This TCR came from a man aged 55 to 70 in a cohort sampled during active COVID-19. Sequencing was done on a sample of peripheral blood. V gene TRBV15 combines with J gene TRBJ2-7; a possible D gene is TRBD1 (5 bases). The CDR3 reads CATSSPTRGKQYF. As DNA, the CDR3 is TGTGCCACCAGCAGTCCGACAAGGGGCAAGCAGTACTTC.